This TCR beta chain was sequenced for a study of CD8 T cells in Susac syndrome. Remarks on this clonotype: Its antigen remains unidentified.

With random hexamers, roughly 0.45 to 1 ug RNA was reverse transcribed. Amplification of TCR beta CDR3 across 54 Vbeta and 13 Jbeta was performed with immunoSEQ multiplex PCR. TCRdb itself ran the immunoSEQ multiplex PCR reads through MiXCR, one entry per CDR3 protein. The sample has some 300,000 distinct CDR3 sequences, more than 75% seen once; the top ten hold approximately 0.11%. Those who served as multiple sclerosis controls were treatment-naive patients with stable or active relapsing-remitting disease. Isolation of CD8+ and CD4+ T cells was performed negatively, whereas enrichment of TEMRA cells was done by FACS. The CDR3 is 14 amino acids. The V end was cut by 8 bases, the J end by 4 bases, with 15 bases between. Study-level findings and limits: TCR sequencing and HLA analysis covered a relatively small number of individuals.

This receptor was taken from a human donor with multiple sclerosis. The V call is TRBV12-3 or TRBV12-4, the J call TRBJ1-5; perhaps TRBD1 as D (6 bases). The sequenced sample consisted of CD8+ T cells from PBMCs. The CDR3 loop is CASRLGGANQPQHF. In DNA, the CDR3 is TGTGCCAGCCGACTAGGGGGGGCAAATCAGCCCCAGCATTTT.